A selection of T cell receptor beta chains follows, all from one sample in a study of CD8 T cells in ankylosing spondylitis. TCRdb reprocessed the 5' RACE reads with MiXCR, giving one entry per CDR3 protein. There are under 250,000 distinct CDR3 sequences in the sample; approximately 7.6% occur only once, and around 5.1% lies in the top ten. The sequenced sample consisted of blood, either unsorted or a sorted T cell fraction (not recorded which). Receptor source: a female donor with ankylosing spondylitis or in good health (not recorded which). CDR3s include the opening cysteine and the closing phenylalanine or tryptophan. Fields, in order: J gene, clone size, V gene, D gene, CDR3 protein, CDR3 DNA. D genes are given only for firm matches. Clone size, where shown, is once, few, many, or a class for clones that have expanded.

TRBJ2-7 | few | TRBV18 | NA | CASSPEDRGAVEQYF | TGTGCCAGCTCCCCGGAAGACAGAGGAGCGGTCGAGCAGTACTTC
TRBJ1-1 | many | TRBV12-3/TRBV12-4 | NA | CASSRQGEATEAFF | TGTGCCAGCAGCCGTCAAGGGGAGGCTACTGAAGCTTTCTTT
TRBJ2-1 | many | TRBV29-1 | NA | CSVGWTGGSEQFF | TGCAGCGTTGGTTGGACAGGAGGGAGTGAGCAGTTCTTC
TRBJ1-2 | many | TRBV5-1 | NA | CASTGDYGYTF | TGCGCCAGCACCGGCGATTATGGCTACACCTTC
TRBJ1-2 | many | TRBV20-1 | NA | CSASISTYGYTF | TGCAGTGCTAGCATCTCAACGTATGGCTACACCTTC
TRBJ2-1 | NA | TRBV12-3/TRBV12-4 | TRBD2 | CASSFRGLAGGWAINEQFF | TGTGCCAGCAGTTTCAGGGGACTAGCGGGAGGATGGGCTATAAATGAGCAGTTCTTC
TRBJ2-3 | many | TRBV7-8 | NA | CASSLRLGGTDTQYF | TGTGCCAGCAGCTTGAGGCTAGGAGGCACAGATACGCAGTATTTT
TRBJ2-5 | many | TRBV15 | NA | CATSRDPGVGSGAQYF | TGTGCCACCAGCAGAGATCCCGGGGTCGGTTCGGGGGCCCAGTACTTC
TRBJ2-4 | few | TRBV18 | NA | CASSPFGNVQYF | TGTGCCAGCTCACCATTCGGAAACGTTCAGTACTTC
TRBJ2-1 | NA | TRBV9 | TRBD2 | CASSVSQGLGTSGYNEQFF | TGTGCCAGCAGCGTCAGTCAGGGCTTAGGGACTAGCGGCTACAATGAGCAGTTCTTC
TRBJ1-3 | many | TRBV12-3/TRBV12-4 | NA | CASSPTLSGNTIYF | TGTGCCAGCAGTCCAACTCTATCTGGAAACACCATATATTTT
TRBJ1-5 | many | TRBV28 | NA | CASSTSGVRQPQHF | TGTGCCAGCAGTACATCAGGGGTCCGCCAGCCCCAGCATTTT
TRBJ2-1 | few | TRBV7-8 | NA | CASSSRVASYNEQFF | TGTGCCAGCAGCTCCCGGGTAGCTTCCTACAATGAGCAGTTCTTC
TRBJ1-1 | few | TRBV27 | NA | CASSLSGRLNTEAFF | TGTGCCAGCAGTTTATCGGGACGGTTGAACACTGAAGCTTTCTTT
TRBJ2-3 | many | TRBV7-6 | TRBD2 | CASSLTASGTDTQYF | TGTGCCAGCAGCTTAACGGCTAGCGGGACAGATACGCAGTATTTT
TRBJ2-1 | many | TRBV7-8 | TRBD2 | CASSLVAGGFNEQFF | TGTGCCAGCAGCTTAGTAGCGGGAGGGTTCAATGAGCAGTTCTTC
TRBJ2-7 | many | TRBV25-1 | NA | CASTDLGAGGKNEQYF | TGTGCCAGCACGGACCTTGGGGCAGGGGGGAAGAACGAGCAGTACTTC
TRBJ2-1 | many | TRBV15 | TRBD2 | CATSGLAGYNEQFF | TGTGCCACCTCGGGACTAGCGGGCTACAATGAGCAGTTCTTC
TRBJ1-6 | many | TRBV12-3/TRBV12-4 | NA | CASSATESYNSPLHF | TGTGCCAGCAGTGCGACAGAGTCCTATAATTCACCCCTCCACTTT
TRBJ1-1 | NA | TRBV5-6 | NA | CASSLGPRGTEAFF | TGTGCCAGCAGCTTGGGCCCCCGGGGGACTGAAGCTTTCTTT
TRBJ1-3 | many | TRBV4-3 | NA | CASSQDLRRAGNTIYF | TGCGCCAGCAGCCAAGATCTGCGCAGGGCTGGAAACACCATATATTTT
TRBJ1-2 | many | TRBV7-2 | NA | CASSLAPNREGNYGYTF | TGTGCCAGCAGCTTAGCGCCGAACAGGGAGGGGAACTATGGCTACACCTTC
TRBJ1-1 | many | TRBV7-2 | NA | CASSPQGASNTEAFF | TGTGCCAGCAGCCCCCAAGGCGCTTCGAACACTGAAGCTTTCTTT
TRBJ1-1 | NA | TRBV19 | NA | CASSILLGTLNTEAFF | TGTGCCAGTAGTATCCTCCTTGGGACCCTGAACACTGAAGCTTTCTTT
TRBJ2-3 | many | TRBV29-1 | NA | CSVIMGSDTQYF | TGCAGCGTAATAATGGGGTCAGATACGCAGTATTTT